This T cell receptor (beta chain) is from a study of blood T cell repertoires in COVID-19. The method was immunoSEQ multiplex PCR; TCRdb's version includes in-frame clones alone and lacks a portion of them. The table lists roughly 330,000 clones, more than 70% of them singletons, with about 5.4% in the top ten. The CDR3 is 13 residues long. V was shortened by 10 bases and J by 4 bases, with 14 bases between the two germline ends. Germline values: CDR1 SEHNR, CDR2 FQNEAQ (reference sequence). Material: PBMCs or T cells enriched from blood (not recorded which). The TCR originated in a woman aged 25 to 45 who had recovered from COVID-19. The rearrangement joins TRBV7-9 to TRBJ2-1, with a weak D call TRBD2 (6 bases). The CDR3 spells CATQMGGYNEQFF. The CDR3 DNA sequence: TGTGCCACTCAAATGGGGGGTTACAATGAGCAGTTCTTC.